The rows below give T cell receptor beta chains drawn from one sample of a study of blood T cell repertoires in COVID-19. Sequencing used immunoSEQ multiplex PCR; TCRdb keeps in-frame clones, though not all of them. This table has hundreds of thousands of clones, around four fifths appearing once. Sequenced sample: peripheral blood. These receptors were collected from a woman older than 75 with acute or convalescent COVID-19. CDR3s include the opening cysteine and the closing phenylalanine or tryptophan. Fields, in order: J gene, V gene, D gene, clone size, CDR3 protein, CDR3 DNA. A D gene is named only where the DNA matches it firmly. For some rows the clone size is stated as once, few or many, or as a class when expanded; others skip it.

j_gene: TRBJ1-1
v_gene: TRBV2
d_gene: .
abundance: .
CDR3aa: CASSTQGIGTEAFF
CDR3nt: TGTGCCAGCAGTACACAGGGTATTGGGACTGAAGCTTTCTTT

j_gene: TRBJ2-7
v_gene: TRBV6-5
d_gene: .
abundance: .
CDR3aa: CASSLFQGYEQYF
CDR3nt: TGTGCCAGCAGTCTCTTCCAGGGGTACGAGCAGTACTTC

j_gene: TRBJ2-1
v_gene: TRBV9
d_gene: .
abundance: .
CDR3aa: CASSVSPGQLNEQFF
CDR3nt: TGTGCCAGCAGCGTATCCCCAGGCCAGCTCAATGAGCAGTTCTTC

j_gene: TRBJ2-7
v_gene: TRBV28
d_gene: TRBD2
abundance: .
CDR3aa: CASTRTSAYYEQYF
CDR3nt: TGTGCCAGCACCCGGACTAGCGCCTACTACGAGCAGTACTTC

j_gene: TRBJ2-6
v_gene: TRBV11-3
d_gene: .
abundance: few
CDR3aa: CASSLSGTHSGANVLTF
CDR3nt: TGTGCCAGCAGCTTATCGGGGACTCACTCTGGGGCCAACGTCCTGACTTTC

j_gene: TRBJ2-5
v_gene: TRBV25-1
d_gene: TRBD1
abundance: .
CDR3aa: CASSDDRGVKTQYF
CDR3nt: TGTGCCAGCAGTGACGACAGGGGGGTGAAGACCCAGTACTTC

j_gene: TRBJ1-6
v_gene: TRBV3-1/TRBV3-2
d_gene: .
abundance: .
CDR3aa: CASGHKGSYNSPLHF
CDR3nt: TGTGCTAGCGGACACAAAGGCTCCTATAATTCACCCCTCCACTTT

j_gene: TRBJ2-7
v_gene: TRBV15
d_gene: .
abundance: .
CDR3aa: CATSRNVGGGSYEQYF
CDR3nt: TGTGCCACCAGCAGAAACGTGGGAGGAGGGTCCTACGAGCAGTACTTC

j_gene: TRBJ2-7
v_gene: TRBV5-4
d_gene: TRBD1
abundance: .
CDR3aa: CASSSTGTPYEQYF
CDR3nt: TGTGCCAGCAGCTCGACAGGGACCCCCTACGAGCAGTACTTC

j_gene: TRBJ2-5
v_gene: TRBV5-8
d_gene: .
abundance: once
CDR3aa: CASSSGGRPQETQYF
CDR3nt: TGTGCCAGCAGCTCGGGGGGCCGGCCACAAGAGACCCAGTACTTC

j_gene: TRBJ2-5
v_gene: TRBV7-9
d_gene: TRBD2
abundance: .
CDR3aa: CASSLGSSGQETQYF
CDR3nt: TGTGCCAGCAGCTTAGGCTCTAGCGGTCAAGAGACCCAGTACTTC

j_gene: TRBJ1-1
v_gene: TRBV5-4
d_gene: .
abundance: .
CDR3aa: CASSHNNKNTEAFF
CDR3nt: TGTGCCAGCAGCCACAATAACAAGAACACTGAAGCTTTCTTT

j_gene: TRBJ1-2
v_gene: TRBV3-1/TRBV3-2
d_gene: TRBD1
abundance: .
CDR3aa: CASSPRDRGGGYTF
CDR3nt: TGTGCCAGCAGCCCTCGGGACAGGGGGGGAGGCTACACCTTC

j_gene: TRBJ1-1
v_gene: TRBV29-1
d_gene: TRBD1
abundance: .
CDR3aa: CSATEGTGNTEAFF
CDR3nt: TGCAGCGCGACTGAAGGGACAGGGAACACTGAAGCTTTCTTT

j_gene: TRBJ1-2
v_gene: TRBV7-2
d_gene: TRBD1
abundance: once
CDR3aa: CASSLVSRQGTGYTF
CDR3nt: TGTGCCAGCAGCTTAGTATCCCGACAGGGAACTGGCTACACCTTC

j_gene: TRBJ2-2
v_gene: TRBV21-1
d_gene: .
abundance: .
CDR3aa: CASSKGFGGNTGELFF
CDR3nt: TGTGCCAGCAGCAAAGGGTTTGGAGGGAACACCGGGGAGCTGTTTTTT

j_gene: TRBJ1-4
v_gene: TRBV6-2/TRBV6-3
d_gene: .
abundance: .
CDR3aa: CASSYLAEKLFF
CDR3nt: TGTGCCAGCAGTTACCTGGCTGAAAAACTGTTTTTT

j_gene: TRBJ2-7
v_gene: TRBV3-1/TRBV3-2
d_gene: TRBD2
abundance: .
CDR3aa: CASSSGMGAQYF
CDR3nt: TGTGCCAGCAGTAGCGGGATGGGTGCGCAGTACTTC

j_gene: TRBJ1-1
v_gene: TRBV7-9
d_gene: TRBD1
abundance: .
CDR3aa: CASSQGVNRGLNTEAFF
CDR3nt: TGTGCCAGCAGCCAGGGGGTGAACAGGGGTTTGAACACTGAAGCTTTCTTT

j_gene: TRBJ1-1
v_gene: TRBV5-1
d_gene: .
abundance: .
CDR3aa: CASAQLSSGTEAFF
CDR3nt: TGCGCCAGCGCACAATTGTCCAGTGGCACTGAAGCTTTCTTT

j_gene: TRBJ1-5
v_gene: TRBV28
d_gene: TRBD1
abundance: .
CDR3aa: CASSRIRTGDGGNQPQHF
CDR3nt: TGTGCCAGCAGTCGGATAAGGACAGGGGACGGTGGCAATCAGCCCCAGCATTTT

j_gene: TRBJ1-1
v_gene: TRBV5-1
d_gene: TRBD1
abundance: .
CDR3aa: CASRKQGLGTEAFF
CDR3nt: TGCGCCAGCAGAAAACAGGGGTTGGGGACTGAAGCTTTCTTT

j_gene: TRBJ1-5
v_gene: TRBV19
d_gene: .
abundance: .
CDR3aa: CASSYTDWTLNQPQHF
CDR3nt: TGTGCCAGCAGTTACACCGACTGGACTCTAAATCAGCCCCAGCATTTT

j_gene: TRBJ2-5
v_gene: TRBV4-2
d_gene: .
abundance: .
CDR3aa: CASSQDPSTARGETQYF
CDR3nt: TGTGCCAGCAGCCAAGATCCCTCGACAGCGCGGGGAGAGACCCAGTACTTC